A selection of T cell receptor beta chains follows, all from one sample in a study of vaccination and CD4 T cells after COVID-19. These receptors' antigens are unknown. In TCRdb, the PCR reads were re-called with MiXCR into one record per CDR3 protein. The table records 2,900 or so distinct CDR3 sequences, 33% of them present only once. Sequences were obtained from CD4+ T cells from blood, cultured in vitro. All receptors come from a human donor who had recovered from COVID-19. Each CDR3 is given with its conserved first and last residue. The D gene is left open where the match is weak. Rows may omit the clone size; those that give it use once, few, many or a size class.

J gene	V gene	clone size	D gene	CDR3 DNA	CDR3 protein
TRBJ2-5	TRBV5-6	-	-	TGTGCCAGCAGCTTGGAAGAGACCCAGTACTTC	CASSLEETQYF
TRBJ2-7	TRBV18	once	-	TGTGCCAGCTCGCGCGGGACCGCCAGCTTCGAGCAGTACTTC	CASSRGTASFEQYF
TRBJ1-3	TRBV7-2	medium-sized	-	TGTGCCAGCAGCCTCACCGGACGGCTACGCCGCTCTGGAAACACCATATATTTT	CASSLTGRLRRSGNTIYF
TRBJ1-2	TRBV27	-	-	TGTGCCAGCAGTTTAAAGGGGAGTTCCTATGGCTACACCTTC	CASSLKGSSYGYTF
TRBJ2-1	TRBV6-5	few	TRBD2	TGTGCCAGCAGTTATGCCGGGACTAGCGGGGGCCTGAGCTCCTACAATGAGCAGTTCTTC	CASSYAGTSGGLSSYNEQFF
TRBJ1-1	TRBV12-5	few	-	TGTGCTAGTAACTCAGGGTCTTACACTGAAGCTTTCTTT	CASNSGSYTEAFF
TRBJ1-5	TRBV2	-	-	TGTGCCAGCAGTGAAGGGCTTAGCAATCAGCCCCAGCATTTT	CASSEGLSNQPQHF
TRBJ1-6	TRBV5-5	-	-	TGTGCCAGCAGCTTGGACCCCCCCAGAACCCTCCACTTT	CASSLDPPRTLHF
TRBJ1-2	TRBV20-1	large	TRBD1	TGCAGTGCTAGAAAGGGACAGGGGAACTATGGCTACACCTTC	CSARKGQGNYGYTF
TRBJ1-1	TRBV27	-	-	TGTGCCAGCAGGGCCCCGGTGGGGGGCTGGACTGAAGCTTTCTTT	CASRAPVGGWTEAFF
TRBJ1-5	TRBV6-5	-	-	TGTGCCAGCAGTTACTCTCCGGGGCAGCCCCAGCATTTT	CASSYSPGQPQHF
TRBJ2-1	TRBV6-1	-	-	TGTGCCAGCAGGAGGCGATCGGAATACAATGAGCAGTTCTTC	CASRRRSEYNEQFF
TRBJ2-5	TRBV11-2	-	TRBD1	TGTGCCAGCAGCCCAGGGACAGGACAGCGGGAGACCCAGTACTTC	CASSPGTGQRETQYF
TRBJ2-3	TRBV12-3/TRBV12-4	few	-	TGTGCCAGCAGTTTGGTCACAGATACGCAGTATTTT	CASSLVTDTQYF
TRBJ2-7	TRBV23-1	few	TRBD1	TGCGCCAGCCGACCCTCGGGACAGGGGATCGGAGAGCAGTACTTC	CASRPSGQGIGEQYF
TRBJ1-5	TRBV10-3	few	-	TGTGCCATCAGCGGGGGAGAAGGCCAGCCCCAGCATTTT	CAISGGEGQPQHF
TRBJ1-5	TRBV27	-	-	TGTGCCAGCAGTTCAAAAGGGCCCAATCAGCCCCAGCATTTT	CASSSKGPNQPQHF
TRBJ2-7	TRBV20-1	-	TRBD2	TGCAGTGCTGGGACTAGCGGGGATCCCTACGAGCAGTACTTC	CSAGTSGDPYEQYF
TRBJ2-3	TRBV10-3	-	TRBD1	TGTGCCAGCGGACAGGTTAGCACAGATACGCAGTATTTT	CASGQVSTDTQYF
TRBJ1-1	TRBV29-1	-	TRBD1	TGCAGCGCTATGGGACAGGGGAACACTGAAGCTTTCTTT	CSAMGQGNTEAFF
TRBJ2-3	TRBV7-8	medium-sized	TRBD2	TGTGCCAGCAGCTTAGTACAAGCGGGGGGGAGGGGTACGCAGTATTTT	CASSLVQAGGRGTQYF
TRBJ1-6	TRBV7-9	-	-	TGTGCCAGCAGCCCAGGACACGACCGAGTCTCCAATAATTCACCCCTCCACTTT	CASSPGHDRVSNNSPLHF
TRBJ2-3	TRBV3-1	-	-	TGTGCCAGCAGCCAAGCAGATACGCAGTATTTT	CASSQADTQYF
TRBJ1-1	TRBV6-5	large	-	TGTGCCAGCAGTTACAGCGAATTGTTAGCTGAAGCTTTCTTT	CASSYSELLAEAFF
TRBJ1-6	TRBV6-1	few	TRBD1	TGTGCCACTAGGACAGGGGCCTATAATTCACCCCTCCACTTT	CATRTGAYNSPLHF
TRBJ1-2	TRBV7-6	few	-	TGTGCCAGCAGTTTCGGAGACCCTAACTATGGCTACACCTTC	CASSFGDPNYGYTF
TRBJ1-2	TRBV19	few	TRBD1	TGTGCCAGTAACCCAGGGGGTCTCTATGGCTACACCTTC	CASNPGGLYGYTF
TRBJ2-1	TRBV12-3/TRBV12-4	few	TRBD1	TGTGCCAGCAGTACCCACCCAGACAGGGGGAATGAGCAGTTCTTC	CASSTHPDRGNEQFF
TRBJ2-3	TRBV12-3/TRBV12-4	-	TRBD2	TGTGCCAGCAGTTTAGCGCGGGGGGGCTCCGCAGATACGCAGTATTTT	CASSLARGGSADTQYF
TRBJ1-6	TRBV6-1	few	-	TGTGCCAGCAGTGAAACTCTAAGCGGTACACCCCTCCACTTT	CASSETLSGTPLHF
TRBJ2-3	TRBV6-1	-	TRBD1	TGTGCCAGCGGGACAGGGGCCACAGATACGCAGTATTTT	CASGTGATDTQYF
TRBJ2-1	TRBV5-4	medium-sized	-	TGTGCCAGCAGCTTGCCGGGGAGCTCCTACAATGAGCAGTTCTTC	CASSLPGSSYNEQFF
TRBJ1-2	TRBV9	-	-	TGTGCCAGCACCCGAGCAGGGGCCGCCTATGGCTACACCTTC	CASTRAGAAYGYTF
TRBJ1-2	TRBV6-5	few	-	TGTGCCAGCAGTTACTCGACATTCTATGGCTACACCTTC	CASSYSTFYGYTF
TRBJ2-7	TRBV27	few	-	TGTGCCAGCAGTCGGACTTCTTACTCCTACGAGCAGTACTTC	CASSRTSYSYEQYF
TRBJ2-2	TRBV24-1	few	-	TGTGCCACCAGTGATTTGTGGACCGGGGAGCTGTTTTTT	CATSDLWTGELFF
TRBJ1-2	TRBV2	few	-	TGTGCCAGCAGTCAGGACAGATTGAACTATGGCTACACCTTC	CASSQDRLNYGYTF
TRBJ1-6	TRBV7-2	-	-	TGTGCCAGCAGCTCGGGACCGGCAAACAATTCACCCCTCCACTTT	CASSSGPANNSPLHF
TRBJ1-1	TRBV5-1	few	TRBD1	TGCGCCAGCAGCTTGATGACAGGGGAAAAGAACACTGAAGCTTTCTTT	CASSLMTGEKNTEAFF
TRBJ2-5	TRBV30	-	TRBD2	TGTGCCTGGATGGGGACTAGCGGCCAAGAGACCCAGTACTTC	CAWMGTSGQETQYF
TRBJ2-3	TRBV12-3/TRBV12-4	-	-	TGTGCCAGCAGTTTCTACGGTAGGAGAGGTCGAGATACGCAGTATTTT	CASSFYGRRGRDTQYF
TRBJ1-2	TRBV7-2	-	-	TGTGCCAGCAGCTTAAAACAGGGCTATGGCTACACCTTC	CASSLKQGYGYTF